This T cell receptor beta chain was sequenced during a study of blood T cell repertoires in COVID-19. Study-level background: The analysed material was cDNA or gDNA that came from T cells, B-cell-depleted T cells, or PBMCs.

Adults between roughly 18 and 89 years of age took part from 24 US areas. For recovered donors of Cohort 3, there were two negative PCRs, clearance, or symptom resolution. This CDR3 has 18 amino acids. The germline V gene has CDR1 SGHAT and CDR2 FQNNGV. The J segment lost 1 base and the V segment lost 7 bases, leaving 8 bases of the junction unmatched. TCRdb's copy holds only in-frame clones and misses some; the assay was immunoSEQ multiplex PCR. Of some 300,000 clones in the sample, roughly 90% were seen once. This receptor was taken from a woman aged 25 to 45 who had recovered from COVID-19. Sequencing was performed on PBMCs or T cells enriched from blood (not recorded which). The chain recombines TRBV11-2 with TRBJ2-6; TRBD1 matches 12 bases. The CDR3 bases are TGTGCCAGCACAGGCCCGGGACAGGGGGCGTCTGGGGCCAACGTCCTGACTTTC. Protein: CASTGPGQGASGANVLTF.